This TCR beta chain was identified in a study of blood T cell repertoires in COVID-19. The wider study: In each case, the material was cDNA or gDNA derived from T cells, B-cell-depleted T cells, or PBMCs.

V lost 1 base and J lost 4; bases outside the gene matches: 2. The germline CDR1 and CDR2 sequences are MGHRA and YSYEKL. The CDR3 runs to 14 residues. In the original analysis: Reference gene primer amplification gave nucleated cell count estimates. Generated by immunoSEQ multiplex PCR, the TCRdb table keeps only in-frame clones and is missing some. The DNA was the basis for D and trimming; V, J and clone size are from that table. Among over 70,000 clones, roughly nine tenths were seen once, and the ten largest hold around 2.6%. The sequence came from a man aged 50 to 59 with COVID-19, enrolled during active disease. V and J are TRBV4-1 and TRBJ2-5, with 8 bases that match TRBD1. Sequenced: peripheral blood. CDR3 in DNA: TGCGCCAGCAGCCAAGGGACAGGGCGAGAGACCCAGTACTTC. Amino acids: CASSQGTGRETQYF.